These 18 T cell receptor beta chains share one sample of origin, sequenced in a study of CD8 T cells in Susac syndrome. An amount of RNA that ranged from roughly 0.5 to 1 ug was reverse transcribed with random hexamers. TCRdb independently ran MiXCR on the immunoSEQ multiplex PCR reads; one entry per CDR3 protein. The data contain approximately 110,000 distinct CDR3 sequences, 93% of them singletons. Sequenced input: CD8+ T cells from PBMCs. Receptors were obtained from a human donor with multiple sclerosis.

The V gene is TRBV10-3, the J gene TRBJ2-7, with D possibly matching TRBD1 (6 bases). The CDR3 loop spans 15 amino acids. V was pared by 4 bases and J by 1 base, with 14 bases between. Germline values: CDR1 ENHRY, CDR2 SYGVKD. The CDR3 reads CAISVTGPPSYEQYV. CDR3 coding DNA: TGTGCCATCAGTGTAACAGGGCCCCCTTCCTACGAGCAGTACGTC.

This chain joins TRBV20-1 and TRBJ1-5; D is uncertain. Looked up from germline, CDR1 is DFQATT and CDR2 is SNEGSKA (reference sequence). Trimming left V 0 bases short and J 0 bases short, with 15 bases between. The CDR3 spans 17 residues. CDR3 residues: CSARDEHSTYSNQPQHF. The DNA for the CDR3 is TGCAGTGCTAGAGATGAACACAGCACTTATAGCAATCAGCCCCAGCATTTT.

The V gene is TRBV4-2, the J gene TRBJ2-7, with 13 bases that match TRBD2. The CDR3 spans 17 residues. The trim removed 0 bases at V and 3 bases at J, leaving 5 bases unmatched. CDR1 and CDR2 (germline): LGHNA, YNFKEQ. CDR3 protein: CASSQDRGLAGDYEQYV. The CDR3 nucleotides are TGTGCCAGCAGCCAAGATCGCGGACTAGCGGGAGACTACGAGCAGTACGTC.

The genes are TRBV20-1 and TRBJ1-2; no firm D call. Germline CDR1 and CDR2: DFQATT and SNEGSKA (reference sequence). V lost 0 bases and J 5 bases, leaving 13 bases between the germline ends. The CDR3 sequence is 14 residues long. As DNA, the CDR3 is TGCAGTGCTAGAGATCGGGCAGGAGGGTATGGCTACACCTTC. This gives the protein CSARDRAGGYGYTF.

CDR3 region: CASRTSRDWENNEQFF. The CDR3, as DNA: TGTGCCAGCAGGACGTCCCGGGACTGGGAAAACAATGAGCAGTTCTTC. The chain joins TRBV7-9 to TRBJ2-1; a possible D gene is TRBD2 (6 bases). Germline assignment: CDR1 SEHNR and CDR2 FQNEAQ (reference sequence). The germline V and J ends were trimmed by 6 bases and 5 bases, with 20 bases remaining between them. This CDR3 contains 16 residues. The full variable domain, in which reference TRBV7-9 and TRBJ2-1 provide the parts outside the CDR3, is DTGVSQNPRHKITKRGQNVTFRCDPISEHNRLYWYRQTLGQGPEFLTYFQNEAQLEKSRLLSDRFSAERPKGSFSTLEIQRTEQGDSAMYLCASRTSRDWENNEQFFGPGTRLTVL.

The chain recombines TRBV3-1 with TRBJ2-1, with unresolved D. Deletions cut 0 bases from V and 2 bases from J, with 5 bases between. Germline-derived CDR1 and CDR2 are LGHDT and YNNKEL (reference sequence). The CDR3 loop spans 14 amino acids. The CDR3 loop is CASSQEHAYNEQFF. For the CDR3, the DNA is TGTGCCAGCAGCCAAGAGCATGCCTACAATGAGCAGTTCTTC.

The chain combines TRBV13 with TRBJ2-1, with D perhaps given as TRBD1 or TRBD2 (5 bases each). The CDR3 consists of 16 residues. V lost 5 bases and J 7 bases, leaving 21 bases between the germline ends. Germline assignment: CDR1 PRHDT and CDR2 FYEKMQ (reference sequence). CDR3 coding DNA: TGTGCCAGCAGCCTCGCCGAGGGGTCTCATAGGAATGAGCAGTTCTTC. Its translation is CASSLAEGSHRNEQFF.

The chain joins TRBV30 to TRBJ1-5, with TRBD1 matching 8 bases. The CDR3 contains 13 residues. The germline V gene has CDR1 GTSNPN and CDR2 SVGIG (reference sequence). V was pared by 5 bases and J by 1 base, with 1 base of the junction left unmatched. CDR3 coding DNA: TGTGCCTGGGGGACAGGAAGCAATCAGCCCCAGCATTTT. It yields the protein CAWGTGSNQPQHF. Using reference TRBV30 and TRBJ1-5 for the parts outside the CDR3, the full variable domain is SQTIHQWPATLVQPVGSPLSLECTVEGTSNPNLYWYRQAAGRGLQLLFYSVGIGQISSEVPQNLSASRPQDRQFILSSKKLLLSDSGFYLCAWGTGSNQPQHFGDGTRLSIL.

The chain couples TRBV30 to TRBJ1-1, with D perhaps matching TRBD1 (6 bases). Trimming removed 4 bases from V and 0 bases from J, with 9 bases in between. The CDR3 has 13 residues. Looked up from germline, CDR1 is GTSNPN and CDR2 is SVGIG (reference sequence). The CDR3 spells CAWIRDMNTEAFF. The CDR3 nucleotides read TGTGCCTGGATCCGGGACATGAACACTGAAGCTTTCTTT.

V usage is TRBV21-1 and J usage is TRBJ1-1. TRBV21-1 is labeled a pseudogene. The CDR3 spans 17 residues. CDR3 protein: CASSKDMSGNSYRVAFF. The CDR3, as DNA: TGTGCCAGCAGCAAAGATATGAGTGGGAACAGCTATCGCGTAGCTTTCTTT.

The chain uses TRBV5-1 and TRBJ2-3; 7 bases agree with TRBD2. Germline V gene data show CDR1 as SGHRS and CDR2 as YFSETQ. The V and J ends lost 2 bases and 1 base, in that order; junction bases with no gene match: 4. The CDR3 is 15 amino acids. CDR3 in DNA: TGCGCCAGCAGCTTCGCGGGGAGGGGCACAGATACGCAGTATTTT. Translating gives CASSFAGRGTDTQYF. Filled out from reference TRBV5-1 and TRBJ2-3, the complete variable domain reads KAGVTQTPRYLIKTRGQQVTLSCSPISGHRSVSWYQQTPGQGLQFLFEYFSETQRNKGNFPGRFSGRQFSNSRSEMNVSTLELGDSALYLCASSFAGRGTDTQYFGPGTRLTVL.

The chain joins TRBV2 to TRBJ2-1; TRBD2 matches at 12 bases. Germline V gene sequence: CDR1 SNHLY, CDR2 FYNNEI. This CDR3 region has 15 residues. Trimming cost V 4 bases and J 9 bases; bases outside gene matches: 7. CDR3 in amino acids: CASSARLAGVVEQFF. DNA for the CDR3: TGTGCCAGCAGTGCACGACTAGCGGGAGTCGTTGAGCAGTTCTTC.

V gene TRBV11-3 combines with J gene TRBJ2-1, with 12 nucleotides matching TRBD2. CDR1 is SGHNT, CDR2 YENEEA, per germline. With 5 bases clipped from V and 4 bases from J, the junction kept 6 bases outside the gene matches. The CDR3 runs 16 residues. CDR3 DNA: TGTGCCAGCAGCCCCTGGACTAGCGGGGCTTACAATGAGCAGTTCTTC. It specifies CASSPWTSGAYNEQFF.

The chain couples TRBV7-2 to TRBJ2-7, with D tentatively TRBD1 (6 bases). There are 13 residues in the CDR3. Trimming left V 6 bases short and J 3 bases short, with 12 bases between. Germline lookup yields CDR1 SGHTA and CDR2 FQGNSA. The CDR3 protein is CASSPTTGYEQYV. The CDR3, as DNA: TGTGCCAGCAGTCCTACGACAGGCTACGAGCAGTACGTC.

The V call is TRBV5-1, the J call TRBJ2-1; 12 bases agree with TRBD2. CDR1 is SGHRS and CDR2 is YFSETQ in the germline V gene. V shed 9 bases, J shed 5 bases, and the junction held 6 bases outside the gene matches. The CDR3 is 14 residues long. CDR3 sequence reads: CATGLAGTHNEQFF. In DNA form, the CDR3 reads TGCGCCACCGGACTAGCGGGAACCCACAATGAGCAGTTCTTC.

The DNA of the CDR3 is TGTGCCACCAAGGACGCAATCTACGAGCAGTACTTC. This translates into CATKDAIYEQYF. The V gene is TRBV2, the J gene TRBJ2-7; no reliable D call. The V gene lost 10 bases and the J gene lost 3 bases, with 13 bases spanning the gap. Germline-derived CDR1 and CDR2 are SNHLY and FYNNEI. CDR3 length equals 12 residues.

The chain uses TRBV25-1 and TRBJ2-1; the D is unclear. Germline CDR1 reads MGHDK; CDR2 reads SYGVNS. The ends were cut back, 8 bases at V and 4 bases at J, with 9 bases in the middle. The CDR3 sequence is 12 residues long. CDR3 sequence: CASGTSYNEQFF. CDR3 nucleotide sequence: TGTGCCAGCGGTACCTCATACAATGAGCAGTTCTTC.

This chain connects TRBV29-1 to TRBJ2-7; TRBD1 or TRBD2 may be the D gene (5 bases each). This CDR3 has 13 residues. The V gene lost 0 bases and the J gene lost 3 bases, with 9 bases spanning the gap. Germline values: CDR1 SQVTM, CDR2 ANQGSEA. The CDR3 bases are TGCAGCGTTGAAGACGGGACGGGCTACGAGCAGTACTTC. Amino acids: CSVEDGTGYEQYF.